This is a list of T cell receptor beta chains from one sample in a study of T cell repertoires in cytomegalovirus infection. These receptors' antigens are unknown. TCRdb fed the reads into MiXCR, producing one record per CDR3 protein. The sample includes approximately 500,000 distinct CDR3 sequences, more than 30% of them seen just once. Specimen: cultured PBMCs, collected from culture after CMV antigen stimulation. The receptors derive from a human donor in good health (CMV status not recorded). Some clones in this sample may be carry-over from other donors' samples. The CDR3 runs from the conserved cysteine through the conserved F or W. D genes are given only for firm matches. A row's size may be missing; if present it is once, few, many or a size class.

j_call d_call v_call clone_size cdr3_aa cdr3_nt
TRBJ2-1 TRBD1 TRBV6-1 few CASRNDRGTWGGSYNEQFF TGTGCCAGCAGAAACGACAGGGGGACTTGGGGGGGCTCCTACAATGAGCAGTTCTTC
TRBJ1-3 TRBD1 TRBV25-1 few CASSPSQGASGNTIYF TGTGCCAGCAGTCCATCACAGGGGGCTTCTGGAAACACCATATATTTT
TRBJ2-3 TRBD2 TRBV6-2/TRBV6-3 once CASKAGGPGSTDTQYF TGTGCCAGCAAGGCGGGAGGGCCGGGTAGCACAGATACGCAGTATTTT
TRBJ2-5 NA TRBV7-2 NA CASSRSPAAGGETQYF TGTGCCAGCAGCCGATCCCCGGCAGCGGGCGGCGAGACCCAGTACTTC
TRBJ1-2 NA TRBV7-2 many CASSLRQGYTF TGTGCCAGCAGCTTGAGACAAGGCTACACCTTC
TRBJ2-3 TRBD1 TRBV3-1 NA CASSRQRGQGVQYF TGTGCCAGCAGCCGACAGAGGGGCCAGGGGGTGCAGTATTTT
TRBJ2-1 NA TRBV7-7 few CASSPNFGTQNEQFF TGTGCCAGCAGCCCGAATTTCGGGACCCAAAATGAGCAGTTCTTC
TRBJ1-5 NA TRBV7-2 few CASSLEGSPNQPQHF TGTGCCAGCAGCTTAGAAGGTTCCCCTAATCAGCCCCAGCATTTT
TRBJ1-3 NA TRBV7-2 few CASSLAAGVWAGNTIYF TGTGCCAGCAGCTTAGCGGCGGGGGTTTGGGCTGGAAACACCATATATTTT
TRBJ1-3 NA TRBV6-6 few CASRGGTAEHF TGTGCCAGCAGGGGGGGGACTGCGGAACACTTT
TRBJ1-5 NA TRBV6-5 few CASSSIGQPQHF TGTGCCAGCAGTTCTATTGGCCAGCCCCAGCATTTT
TRBJ1-5 NA TRBV6-1 few CASSVTMANQPQHF TGTGCCAGCAGTGTGACGATGGCTAATCAGCCCCAGCATTTT
TRBJ2-3 NA TRBV6-6 few CASRAEGLTDTQYF TGTGCCAGCAGGGCGGAAGGACTCACAGATACGCAGTATTTT
TRBJ1-3 TRBD1 TRBV7-8 few CASSSTGNNLPGNTIYF TGTGCCAGCAGCTCGACAGGGAATAATTTACCTGGAAACACCATATATTTT
TRBJ1-6 NA TRBV28 many CASSLGNSPLHF TGTGCCAGCAGTTTGGGTAATTCACCCCTCCACTTT
TRBJ2-7 TRBD1 TRBV7-3 few CASSLLTGGTGEQYF TGTGCCAGCAGCTTACTGACAGGGGGGACGGGGGAGCAGTACTTC
TRBJ2-2 NA TRBV7-9 few CASSFRMGPGELFF TGTGCCAGCAGCTTTCGAATGGGCCCCGGGGAGCTGTTTTTT
TRBJ1-6 NA TRBV7-2 many CASSPRTANSPLHF TGTGCCAGCAGCCCTCGGACTGCTAATTCACCCCTCCACTTT
TRBJ1-5 NA TRBV19 NA CASSLLSLQGRNQPQHF TGTGCCAGTAGTCTTCTTTCTCTCCAGGGTCGCAATCAGCCCCAGCATTTT
TRBJ1-1 NA TRBV7-2 NA CASSLGVGRVEAFF TGTGCCAGCAGCTTAGGAGTAGGCCGGGTAGAAGCTTTCTTT
TRBJ2-3 TRBD2 TRBV7-6 many CASSLVAGVGGDTQYF TGTGCCAGCAGCTTAGTAGCGGGAGTTGGGGGAGATACGCAGTATTTT
TRBJ2-1 NA TRBV7-2 few CASSLAWRGGEQFF TGTGCCAGCAGCTTAGCGTGGAGGGGCGGTGAGCAGTTCTTC
TRBJ2-7 TRBD1 TRBV28 NA CASRLGTATYEQYF TGTGCCAGCAGACTCGGGACAGCGACCTACGAGCAGTACTTC
TRBJ1-2 TRBD1 TRBV27 NA CASSPTGTGAYGYTF TGTGCCAGCAGTCCGACCGGGACAGGGGCCTATGGCTACACCTTC
TRBJ2-3 NA TRBV5-4 NA CASTPSRTDTQYF TGTGCCAGCACCCCCTCTCGCACAGATACGCAGTATTTT
TRBJ1-6 NA TRBV4-3 NA CASSQEGGSSYNSPLHF TGCGCCAGCAGCCAAGAAGGAGGGAGCTCCTATAATTCACCCCTCCACTTT
TRBJ1-1 TRBD1 TRBV12-3/TRBV12-4 few CASSLTGRGMNTEAFF TGTGCCAGCAGTTTGACAGGGAGGGGAATGAACACTGAAGCTTTCTTT
TRBJ1-1 NA TRBV7-6 many CASSWTLMNTEAFF TGTGCCAGCAGCTGGACACTTATGAACACTGAAGCTTTCTTT
TRBJ1-1 NA TRBV7-2 few CASSTGRILEAFF TGTGCCAGCAGCACGGGGCGGATCCTTGAAGCTTTCTTT
TRBJ1-1 TRBD1 TRBV6-1 few CASSLSGGAINTEAFF TGTGCCAGCAGTTTATCAGGGGGGGCTATAAACACTGAAGCTTTCTTT
TRBJ1-4 TRBD1 TRBV4-3 NA CASSQGGLGGTATNEKLFF TGCGCCAGCAGCCAAGGAGGGTTAGGGGGGACAGCAACTAATGAAAAACTGTTTTTT
TRBJ2-1 NA TRBV7-2 few CASSSGAGGGEQFF TGTGCCAGCAGCTCGGGGGCAGGGGGGGGTGAGCAGTTCTTC
TRBJ2-3 TRBD2 TRBV11-3 NA CASSKGGPADTQYF TGTGCCAGCAGCAAGGGAGGGCCCGCCGATACGCAGTATTTT
TRBJ2-3 NA TRBV5-1 many CASRGASTDTQYF TGCGCCAGTAGAGGTGCTAGCACAGATACGCAGTATTTT
TRBJ1-1 TRBD1 TRBV7-2 few CASSLDRGRGTEAFF TGTGCCAGCAGCTTGGACAGGGGGCGAGGCACTGAAGCTTTCTTT
TRBJ2-1 NA TRBV7-8 few CASTPTGSYNEQFF TGTGCCAGCACCCCTACCGGCTCCTACAATGAGCAGTTCTTC
TRBJ1-5 NA TRBV24-1 few CATKVLAGGNQPQHF TGTGCCACCAAGGTCCTAGCAGGCGGCAATCAGCCCCAGCATTTT
TRBJ1-4 TRBD1 TRBV19 few CASNSPGQFNEKLFF TGTGCCAGTAATTCACCGGGACAGTTTAATGAAAAACTGTTTTTT
TRBJ2-7 NA TRBV4-3 NA CASSQELSGLNSYEQYF TGCGCCAGCAGCCAAGAGTTATCGGGGCTAAACTCCTACGAGCAGTACTTC
TRBJ2-2 NA TRBV6-2/TRBV6-3 NA CASSYPTGRNTGELFF TGTGCCAGCAGTTACCCGACAGGCCGGAACACCGGGGAGCTGTTTTTT
TRBJ1-4 NA TRBV7-2 few CASSRTQGTNEKLFF TGTGCCAGCAGCCGAACCCAGGGAACTAATGAAAAACTGTTTTTT
TRBJ2-1 TRBD2 TRBV12-3/TRBV12-4 few CASSRLAGGNNEQFF TGTGCCAGCAGCCGACTAGCGGGAGGGAACAATGAGCAGTTCTTC
TRBJ2-5 TRBD2 TRBV7-9 NA CASSPLLAGVETQYF TGTGCCAGCAGCCCGTTACTAGCGGGAGTGGAGACCCAGTACTTC
TRBJ2-4 NA TRBV19 NA CASSRKVEKNIQYF TGTGCCAGTAGTAGGAAGGTGGAAAAAAACATTCAGTACTTC
TRBJ2-1 TRBD2 TRBV7-3 few CASSLLPGLAVYNEQFF TGTGCCAGCAGCCTCCTCCCTGGACTAGCGGTCTACAATGAGCAGTTCTTC
TRBJ2-2 TRBD1 TRBV6-8 few CASKQTGGRLFF TGTGCCAGCAAGCAGACAGGGGGACGGCTGTTTTTT
TRBJ1-2 NA TRBV7-8 NA CASSLAGRTNYGYTF TGTGCCAGCAGCTTAGCAGGGAGAACTAACTATGGCTACACCTTC
TRBJ2-3 NA TRBV28 NA CASSLGGRGLGADTQYF TGTGCCAGCAGTTTAGGGGGCCGGGGCCTTGGCGCAGATACGCAGTATTTT
TRBJ1-2 NA TRBV7-6 few CASSLRAGYGYTF TGTGCCAGCAGCTTACGTGCGGGATATGGCTACACCTTC
TRBJ1-6 TRBD1 TRBV7-2 NA CASSLGGQINSPLHF TGTGCCAGCAGCTTAGGGGGACAGATAAATTCACCCCTCCACTTT
TRBJ1-4 NA TRBV7-8 NA CASSLYLGGSASWEKLFF TGTGCCAGCAGCTTATATCTCGGTGGCAGCGCGTCGTGGGAAAAACTGTTTTTT
TRBJ2-3 TRBD2 TRBV20-1 few CSATLLAGGSTDTQYF TGCAGTGCTACCTTACTAGCGGGAGGGTCCACAGATACGCAGTATTTT
TRBJ2-3 NA TRBV28 NA CASSFGEIVTDTQYF TGTGCCAGCAGTTTTGGGGAGATAGTCACAGATACGCAGTATTTT